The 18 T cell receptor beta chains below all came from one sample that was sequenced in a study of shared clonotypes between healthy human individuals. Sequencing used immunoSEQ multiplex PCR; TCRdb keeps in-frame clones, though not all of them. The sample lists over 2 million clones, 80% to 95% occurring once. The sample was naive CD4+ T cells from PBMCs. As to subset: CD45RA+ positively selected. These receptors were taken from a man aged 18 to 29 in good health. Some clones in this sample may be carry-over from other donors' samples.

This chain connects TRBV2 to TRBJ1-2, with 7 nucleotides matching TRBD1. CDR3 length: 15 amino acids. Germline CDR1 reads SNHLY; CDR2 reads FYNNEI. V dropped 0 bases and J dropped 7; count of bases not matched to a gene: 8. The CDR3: CASSEARVRGGGYTF. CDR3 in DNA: TGTGCCAGCAGTGAAGCGCGTGTCAGGGGGGGTGGCTACACCTTC.

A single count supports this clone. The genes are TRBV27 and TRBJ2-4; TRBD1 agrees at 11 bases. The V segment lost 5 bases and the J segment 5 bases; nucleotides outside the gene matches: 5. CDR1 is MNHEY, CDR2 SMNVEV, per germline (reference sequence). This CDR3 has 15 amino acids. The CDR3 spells CASSRTGGDQNIQYF. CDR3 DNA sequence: TGTGCCAGCAGTCGGACAGGGGGCGACCAAAACATTCAGTACTTC.

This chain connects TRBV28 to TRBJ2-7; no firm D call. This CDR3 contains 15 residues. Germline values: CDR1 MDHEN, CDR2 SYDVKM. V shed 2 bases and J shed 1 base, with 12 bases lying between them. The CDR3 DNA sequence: TGTGCCAGCAGTTTAGGGTCCTCCTTATCCTACGAGCAGTACTTC. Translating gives CASSLGSSLSYEQYF.

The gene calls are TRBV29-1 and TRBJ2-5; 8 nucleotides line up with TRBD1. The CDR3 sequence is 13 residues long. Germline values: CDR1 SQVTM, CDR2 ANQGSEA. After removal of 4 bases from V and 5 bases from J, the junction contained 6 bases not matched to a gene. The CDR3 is CSVGGQVGETQYF. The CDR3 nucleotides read TGCAGCGTTGGGGGACAGGTCGGGGAGACCCAGTACTTC.

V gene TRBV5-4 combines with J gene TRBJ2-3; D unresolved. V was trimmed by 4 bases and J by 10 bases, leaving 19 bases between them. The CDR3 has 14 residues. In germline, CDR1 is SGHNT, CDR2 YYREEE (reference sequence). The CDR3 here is CASSGGDWVTAQYF. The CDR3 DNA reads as TGTGCCAGCAGCGGCGGAGACTGGGTCACTGCGCAGTATTTT.

The CDR3 DNA reads TGCGCCAGCAGTAGCTCGGAGGGAGACAAGACCCAGTACTTC. It codes for CASSSSEGDKTQYF. J is TRBJ2-5 and V is TRBV5-1; D is perhaps TRBD2 (6 bases). This CDR3 contains 14 residues. V gave up 5 bases and J gave up 6 bases, with 17 bases separating them. In germline, CDR1 is SGHRS, CDR2 YFSETQ.

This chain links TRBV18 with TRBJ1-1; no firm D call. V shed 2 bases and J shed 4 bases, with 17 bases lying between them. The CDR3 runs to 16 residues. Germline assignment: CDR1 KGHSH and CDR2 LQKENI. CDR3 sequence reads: CASSPRTYTVGTEAFF. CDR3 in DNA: TGTGCCAGCTCACCAAGGACTTATACAGTGGGCACTGAAGCTTTCTTT.

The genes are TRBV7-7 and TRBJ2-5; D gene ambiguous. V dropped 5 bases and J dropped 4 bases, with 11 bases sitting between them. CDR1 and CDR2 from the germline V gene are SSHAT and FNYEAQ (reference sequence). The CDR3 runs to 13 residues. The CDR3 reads CASSHQWGETQYF. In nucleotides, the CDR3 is TGTGCCAGCAGCCACCAGTGGGGAGAGACCCAGTACTTC.

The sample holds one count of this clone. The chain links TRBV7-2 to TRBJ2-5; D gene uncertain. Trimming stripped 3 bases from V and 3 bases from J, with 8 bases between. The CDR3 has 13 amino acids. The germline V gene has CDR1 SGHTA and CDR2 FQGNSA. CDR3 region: CASSFGQEETQYF. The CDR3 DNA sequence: TGTGCCAGCAGCTTTGGGCAGGAAGAGACCCAGTACTTC.

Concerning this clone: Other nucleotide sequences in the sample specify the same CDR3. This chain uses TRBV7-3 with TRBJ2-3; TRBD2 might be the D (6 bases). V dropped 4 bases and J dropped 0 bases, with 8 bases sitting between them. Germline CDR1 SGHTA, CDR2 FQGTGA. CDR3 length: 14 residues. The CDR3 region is CASSSSGSTDTQYF. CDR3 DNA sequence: TGTGCCAGCAGCTCGAGCGGGAGCACAGATACGCAGTATTTT.

The CDR3 reads CASSPGTSGSFNIQYF. In DNA form, the CDR3 reads TGTGCCAGCAGCCCAGGGACTAGCGGGAGTTTCAACATTCAGTACTTC. V gene TRBV9 combines with J gene TRBJ2-4; 14 bases align to TRBD2. CDR1 SGDLS and CDR2 YYNGEE come from the germline V gene. Trimming cost V 4 bases and J 7 bases; bases outside gene matches: 7. This CDR3 contains 16 residues.

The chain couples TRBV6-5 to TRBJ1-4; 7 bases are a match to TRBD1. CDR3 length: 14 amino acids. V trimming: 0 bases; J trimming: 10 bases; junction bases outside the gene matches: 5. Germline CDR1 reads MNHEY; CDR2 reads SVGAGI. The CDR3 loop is CASSYSNRGGKLFF. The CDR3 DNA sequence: TGTGCCAGCAGTTACTCGAACAGGGGAGGAAAACTGTTTTTT.

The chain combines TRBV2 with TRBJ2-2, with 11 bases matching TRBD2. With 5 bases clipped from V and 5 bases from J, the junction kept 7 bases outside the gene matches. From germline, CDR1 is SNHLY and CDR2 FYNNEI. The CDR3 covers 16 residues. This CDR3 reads CASSPQGLAVTGELFF. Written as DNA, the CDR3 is TGTGCCAGCAGTCCCCAGGGACTAGCGGTTACCGGGGAGCTGTTTTTT.

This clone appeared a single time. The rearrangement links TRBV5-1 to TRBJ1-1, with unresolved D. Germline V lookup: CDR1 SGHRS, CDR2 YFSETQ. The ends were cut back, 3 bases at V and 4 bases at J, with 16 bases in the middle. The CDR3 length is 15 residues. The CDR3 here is CASSSNIVKGTEAFF. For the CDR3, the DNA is TGCGCCAGCAGCTCTAACATAGTCAAGGGCACTGAAGCTTTCTTT.

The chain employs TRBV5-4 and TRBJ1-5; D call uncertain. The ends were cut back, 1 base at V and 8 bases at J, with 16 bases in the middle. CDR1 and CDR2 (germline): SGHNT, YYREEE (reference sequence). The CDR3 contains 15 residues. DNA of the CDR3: TGTGCCAGCAGCTTGTCGGACGGACGAAGTGAGCCCCAGCATTTT. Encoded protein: CASSLSDGRSEPQHF. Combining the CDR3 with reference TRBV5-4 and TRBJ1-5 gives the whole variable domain ETGVTQSPTHLIKTRGQQVTLRCSSQSGHNTVSWYQQALGQGPQFIFQYYREEENGRGNFPPRFSGLQFPNYSSELNVNALELDDSALYLCASSLSDGRSEPQHFGDGTRLSIL.

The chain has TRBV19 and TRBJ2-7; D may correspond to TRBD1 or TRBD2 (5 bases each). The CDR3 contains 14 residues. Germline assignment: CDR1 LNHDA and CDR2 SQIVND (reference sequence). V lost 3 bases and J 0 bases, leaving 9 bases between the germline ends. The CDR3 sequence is CASSMGPTSYEQYF. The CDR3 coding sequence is TGTGCCAGTAGTATGGGACCGACCTCCTACGAGCAGTACTTC. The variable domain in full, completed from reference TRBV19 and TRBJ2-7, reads DGGITQSPKYLFRKEGQNVTLSCEQNLNHDAMYWYRQDPGQGLRLIYYSQIVNDFQKGDIAEGYSVSREKKESFPLTVTSAQKNPTAFYLCASSMGPTSYEQYFGPGTRLTVT.

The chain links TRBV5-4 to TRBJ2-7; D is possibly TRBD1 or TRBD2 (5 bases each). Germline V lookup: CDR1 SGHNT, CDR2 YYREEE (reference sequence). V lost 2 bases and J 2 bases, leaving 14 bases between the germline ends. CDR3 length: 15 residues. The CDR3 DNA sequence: TGTGCCAGCAGCTTCTCCGGGAAGGGGCCCTACGAGCAGTACTTC. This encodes CASSFSGKGPYEQYF.

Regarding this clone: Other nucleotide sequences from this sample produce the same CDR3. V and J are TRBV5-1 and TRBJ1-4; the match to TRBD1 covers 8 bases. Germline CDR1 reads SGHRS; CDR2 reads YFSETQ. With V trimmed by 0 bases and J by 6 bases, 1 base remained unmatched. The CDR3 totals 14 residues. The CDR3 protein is CASSLGTGYEKLFF. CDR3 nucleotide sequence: TGCGCCAGCAGCTTGGGGACAGGGTATGAAAAACTGTTTTTT. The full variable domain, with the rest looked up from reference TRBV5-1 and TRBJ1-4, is KAGVTQTPRYLIKTRGQQVTLSCSPISGHRSVSWYQQTPGQGLQFLFEYFSETQRNKGNFPGRFSGRQFSNSRSEMNVSTLELGDSALYLCASSLGTGYEKLFFGSGTQLSVL.